What follows is one T cell receptor (beta chain) and its context. Antigen unknown. The CDR3 consists of 15 residues. Per the germline V gene, CDR1 is ENHRY and CDR2 is SYGVKD. Between the trimmed V and J ends, which lost 4 bases and 0 bases, there was a span of 13 bases. Using genomic DNA as the template, TCR beta VDJ and CDR3 profiling was carried out. A single record per CDR3 protein comes from TCRdb applying MiXCR to the reads. The sample lists 50,000 to 70,000 distinct CDR3 sequences; roughly 58% were seen once. The sample originates from a study of CD8+CD57+ T cells in acquired aplastic anemia. Looking at the study overall: Sorted CD4+ plus CD8+ cells gave DNA averaging approximately 2.9 ug. Researchers reported that healthy donors averaged about 11 million reads for CD4+ cells. Overall study results and limits: CD8+ Simpson's diversity showed no significant patient-control difference. Overlapping CD8+ CDR3 repertoires of patients and controls contained under 35 shared sequences.

The chain has TRBV10-3 and TRBJ2-7, with D possibly TRBD2 on 6 matching bases. Material for sequencing was sorted CD4+, CD8+, or CD8+CD57+ T cells (not recorded which) from PBMCs. This sequence originates from a human donor in good health, serving as a control. This chain's CDR3 is CAISGRDSHSYEQYF. The CDR3 DNA follows: TGTGCCATCAGTGGAAGGGACTCTCACTCCTACGAGCAGTACTTC.